This T cell receptor (beta chain) was captured in a study of T cell responses to AZD1222 COVID-19 vaccine. CDR3 size: 17 residues. V lost 4 bases and J 0 bases, leaving 15 bases between the germline ends. From germline, CDR1 is KGHSH and CDR2 LQKENI. Measured with immunoSEQ multiplex PCR; TCRdb has only the in-frame clones, and not every one. The table shows 70,000 to 95,000 clones, with 85% to 90% occurring only once. Details on this clone: The antigen is undetermined.

Whole-study findings and limits: With dominance at 160-218 and 743-854, vaccine-associated CD4 TCRs spanned spike. Donors in the cohort were predominantly white British and more often female, and clonal diversity was possibly underestimated. Recipients of AZD1222 seropositive at baseline numbered only 5 or 6. Rises in breadth and depth of Spike-specific TCRs came after two AZD1222 doses.

The sequence was obtained from an adult in good health. The chain links TRBV18 to TRBJ2-2; D is perhaps TRBD2 (5 bases). Sequenced here: peripheral blood, sampled on day 0 of MenACWY control vaccination. As DNA, the CDR3 is TGTGCCAGCTCACGAATCCCGGGGAGTCCGAACACCGGGGAGCTGTTTTTT. Translated: CASSRIPGSPNTGELFF.